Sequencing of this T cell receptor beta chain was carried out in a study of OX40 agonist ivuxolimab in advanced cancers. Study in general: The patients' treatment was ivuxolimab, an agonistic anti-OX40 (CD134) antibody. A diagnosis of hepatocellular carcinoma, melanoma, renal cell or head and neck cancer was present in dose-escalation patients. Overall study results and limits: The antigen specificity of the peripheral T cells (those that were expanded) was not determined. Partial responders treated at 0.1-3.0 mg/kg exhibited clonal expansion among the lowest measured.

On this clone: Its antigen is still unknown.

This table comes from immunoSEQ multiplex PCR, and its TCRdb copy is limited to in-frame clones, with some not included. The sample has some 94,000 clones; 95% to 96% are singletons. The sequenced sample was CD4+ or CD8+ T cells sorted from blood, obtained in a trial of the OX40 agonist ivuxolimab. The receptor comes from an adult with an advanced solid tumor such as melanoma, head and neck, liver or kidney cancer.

The CDR3 DNA follows: TGCGCCAGCAGCCAGGGTACAGGAGGCTCCTATAATTCACCCCTCCACTTT. Translated, it gives CASSQGTGGSYNSPLHF. The chain links TRBV4-1 to TRBJ1-6, with D possibly matching TRBD1 (5 bases). Per the germline V gene, CDR1 is MGHRA and CDR2 is YSYEKL. V shed 3 bases and J shed 0 bases, with 12 bases lying between them. The CDR3 is 17 residues long.